This T cell receptor (beta chain) was profiled in a study of regulatory T cells in long-lasting Graves disease (dated by TCRdb to about 2021). Turning to the overall study: Patients with newly diagnosed Graves' disease had been on antithyroid drugs for under 3 months. This study used TCR sequencing and RNA sequencing of peripheral blood to compare persistent Graves' disease patients against newly diagnosed Graves' disease patients. The study took place in China and was registered as a clinical trial. A total of around 33 samples were covered by TCR sequencing, comprising around 13 persistent and around 20 newly diagnosed Graves' disease patients. The study at large found these results: More public clonotypes were shared among persistent patients (under 3,000) than among newly diagnosed patients (more than 950). Lower TCR Shannon entropy and fewer highly expanded clones were observed in persistent Graves' disease patients than in newly diagnosed patients, which suggested clonal expansion. Because the primary lesion, thyroid tissue, could not be accessed, the study looked at peripheral blood alone. As a limitation, the authors acknowledged that the small sample size may reduce accuracy. Only the TCR beta chain was sequenced and analyzed. Preferential use of TRBV28, TRBJ1-2 and TRBJ2-5 was observed in persistent disease, whereas TRBV20-1 and TRBJ2-1 were favored in newly diagnosed disease.

The CDR3, from cysteine to phenylalanine, totals 14 residues. Only the CDR3 part of the read is kept: 42 bases, read in frame from the first base. CDR1 DFQATT and CDR2 SNEGSKA are derived from the germline V gene (reference sequence). A distance of 9 bases separates the germline ends of V and J, which lose 1 base and 1 base respectively. Receptor libraries were prepared by multiplex PCR. Instrument on record: Illumina HiSeq 4000. TCR beta libraries were built with iRepertoire HTBI primers and Arm-PCR amplification of CDR3 regions. Before sequencing, the PCR products underwent gel purification. The original methods were these. Gene usage analysis of CDR3 amino acid clonotypes used the roughly 60 TRBV and around 14 TRBJ segments found across samples. COPE and FqMerger were used to merge the filtered high-quality paired reads into contigs. BLAST was used to align contigs to the IMGT TRBV, TRBD and TRBJ reference genes, and CDR3 was defined following IMGT. Clonotypes above 0.1% frequency were classified as highly expanded clones. Shannon entropy was used to measure repertoire diversity, and the Gini coefficient was used to measure V-J evenness. Public clonotypes were defined as clonotypes shared by more than one individual. TCRdb's own reprocessing of the public reads used fastp at Q25 and MiXCR and kept productive beta chains. Each CDR3 protein gets just one entry, which takes the most common genes and DNA from the rows behind it. The V and J calls and clone size are TCRdb's, not the authors'. The sample profile shows roughly 380,000 distinct CDR3 sequences; roughly 15% of them were found once. In total, the top ten clones hold 22% of the sample.

This clonotype was observed at least ten times. Its antigen remains undetermined. There are no base qualities to consult, and no much larger clone falls within one base. The time point label of this sample denotes: newly diagnosed GD, antithyroid drugs for less than 3 months. For both TCR sequencing and RNA sequencing, RNA was extracted from PBMCs using TRIzol. The diagnosis of Graves' disease was made according to American Thyroid Association guidelines. Patients for the study were recruited at an endocrinology department in Xi'an, China. Each patient gave approximately 10 milliliters of peripheral blood, collected in an EDTA anticoagulant tube. Ficoll Paque Plus density gradient separation was used to isolate PBMCs, and no further T cell sorting was done. RNA quality was checked with an Agilent 2100 Bioanalyzer and agarose gel, and concentration with a NanoDrop 2000.

The chain employs TRBV20-1 and TRBJ2-3; the D element could tentatively be TRBD1 or TRBD2, as 5 bases agree for each. Sequenced material: peripheral blood mononuclear cells (PBMCs), taken at new diagnosis, from a patient treated with antithyroid drugs. This sequence originates from a female donor with Graves disease. The CDR3 protein is CSARVSGRTDTQYF. The nucleotides read TGCAGTGCTAGAGTTTCGGGGCGCACAGATACGCAGTATTTT.